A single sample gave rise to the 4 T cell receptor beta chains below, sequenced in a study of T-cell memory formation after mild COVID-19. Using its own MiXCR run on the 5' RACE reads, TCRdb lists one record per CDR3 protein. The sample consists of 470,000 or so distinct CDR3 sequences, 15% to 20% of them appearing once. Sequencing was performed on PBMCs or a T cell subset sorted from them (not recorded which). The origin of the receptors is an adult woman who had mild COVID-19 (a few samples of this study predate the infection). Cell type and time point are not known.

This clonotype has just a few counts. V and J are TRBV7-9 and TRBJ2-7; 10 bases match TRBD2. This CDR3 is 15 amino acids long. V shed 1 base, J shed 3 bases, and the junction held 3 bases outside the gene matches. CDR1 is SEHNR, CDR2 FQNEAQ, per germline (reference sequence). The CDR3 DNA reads TGTGCCAGCAGCTTAGGGGGACTAGCGAGCTACGAGCAGTACTTC. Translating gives CASSLGGLASYEQYF.

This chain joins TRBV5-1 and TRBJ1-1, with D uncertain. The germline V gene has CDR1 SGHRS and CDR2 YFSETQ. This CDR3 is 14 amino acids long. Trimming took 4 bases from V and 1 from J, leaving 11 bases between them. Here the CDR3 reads CASSPKVQNTEAFF. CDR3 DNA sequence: TGCGCCAGCAGCCCGAAGGTACAGAACACTGAAGCTTTCTTT.

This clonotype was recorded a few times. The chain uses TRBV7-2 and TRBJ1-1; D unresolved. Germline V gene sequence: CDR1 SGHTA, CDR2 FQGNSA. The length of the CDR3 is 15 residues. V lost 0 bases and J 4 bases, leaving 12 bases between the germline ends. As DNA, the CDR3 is TGTGCCAGCAGCTTAGCGATGGACGGAAGCACTGAAGCTTTCTTT. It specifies CASSLAMDGSTEAFF.

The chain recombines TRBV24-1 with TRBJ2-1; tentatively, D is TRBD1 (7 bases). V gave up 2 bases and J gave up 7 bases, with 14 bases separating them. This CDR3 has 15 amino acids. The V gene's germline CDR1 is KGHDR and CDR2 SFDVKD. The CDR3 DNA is TGTGCCACCAGTGATTCTCAGGGGGGCGGGAATGAGCAGTTCTTC. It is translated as CATSDSQGGGNEQFF.